This is a list of T cell receptor beta chains from one sample in a study of T cell responses to AZD1222 COVID-19 vaccine. Method: immunoSEQ multiplex PCR; TCRdb's copy keeps in-frame clones and lacks some. The sample carries more than 150,000 clones, more than 75% recorded once. This material consisted of peripheral blood, taken on day 0 of MenACWY control vaccination. These receptors all come from an adult in good health. CDR3s include the opening cysteine and the closing phenylalanine or tryptophan. Fields, in order: V gene, clone size, J gene, D gene, CDR3 protein, CDR3 DNA. The D gene is left open where the match is weak. The size field is filled for only some rows; it gives once, few, many or a size class.

v_gene: TRBV25-1
abundance: .
j_gene: TRBJ2-5
d_gene: TRBD2
CDR3aa: CASSERGSGRLATQYF
CDR3nt: TGTGCCAGCAGTGAACGGGGTAGCGGGAGATTAGCGACCCAGTACTTC

v_gene: TRBV7-3
abundance: .
j_gene: TRBJ2-7
d_gene: .
CDR3aa: CASSLGGFEEQYF
CDR3nt: TGTGCCAGCAGCTTAGGTGGGTTTGAAGAGCAGTACTTC

v_gene: TRBV28
abundance: .
j_gene: TRBJ2-7
d_gene: TRBD2
CDR3aa: CASSPVQGAGAYEQYF
CDR3nt: TGTGCCAGCAGCCCCGTCCAGGGAGCGGGAGCCTACGAGCAGTACTTC

v_gene: TRBV7-8
abundance: .
j_gene: TRBJ2-2
d_gene: .
CDR3aa: CASSLSTGELFF
CDR3nt: TGTGCCAGCAGCTTGAGCACCGGGGAGCTGTTTTTT

v_gene: TRBV9
abundance: .
j_gene: TRBJ2-5
d_gene: TRBD1
CDR3aa: CASSEAFGQGARETQYF
CDR3nt: TGTGCCAGCAGCGAGGCCTTCGGGCAGGGGGCGAGGGAGACCCAGTACTTC

v_gene: TRBV5-4
abundance: .
j_gene: TRBJ2-5
d_gene: .
CDR3aa: CASSRETQETQYF
CDR3nt: TGTGCCAGCAGCAGAGAGACACAAGAGACCCAGTACTTC

v_gene: TRBV27
abundance: .
j_gene: TRBJ1-6
d_gene: TRBD1
CDR3aa: CASSLYPTGRNSPLHF
CDR3nt: TGTGCCAGCAGTTTATACCCGACAGGGCGGAATTCACCCCTCCACTTT

v_gene: TRBV14
abundance: .
j_gene: TRBJ2-7
d_gene: TRBD2
CDR3aa: CASSLGVGGSYEQYF
CDR3nt: TGTGCCAGCAGCCTCGGGGTGGGAGGGTCCTACGAGCAGTACTTC

v_gene: TRBV6-9
abundance: .
j_gene: TRBJ1-3
d_gene: TRBD1
CDR3aa: CASSFPGQVMSSGNTIYF
CDR3nt: TGTGCCAGCAGTTTCCCCGGACAGGTCATGTCTTCTGGAAACACCATATATTTT

v_gene: TRBV11-2
abundance: .
j_gene: TRBJ2-5
d_gene: .
CDR3aa: CASSLTAGQETQYF
CDR3nt: TGTGCCAGCAGCTTAACGGCGGGCCAAGAGACCCAGTACTTC

v_gene: TRBV10-3
abundance: .
j_gene: TRBJ1-1
d_gene: .
CDR3aa: CAIRLGGSNTEAFF
CDR3nt: TGTGCCATCAGATTAGGAGGGTCGAACACTGAAGCTTTCTTT

v_gene: TRBV4-3
abundance: .
j_gene: TRBJ2-1
d_gene: TRBD2
CDR3aa: CASSPTSGAGMEQFF
CDR3nt: TGCGCCAGCAGCCCGACTAGCGGGGCGGGTATGGAGCAGTTCTTC

v_gene: TRBV6-2/TRBV6-3
abundance: .
j_gene: TRBJ1-4
d_gene: .
CDR3aa: CASSPRFATNEKLFF
CDR3nt: TGTGCCAGCAGCCCGCGGTTTGCAACTAATGAAAAACTGTTTTTT

v_gene: TRBV6-6
abundance: .
j_gene: TRBJ1-1
d_gene: .
CDR3aa: CASSYHRGGNTEAFF
CDR3nt: TGTGCCAGCAGTTACCACCGGGGCGGCAACACTGAAGCTTTCTTT

v_gene: TRBV28
abundance: .
j_gene: TRBJ1-5
d_gene: .
CDR3aa: CASSPEEANQPQHF
CDR3nt: TGTGCCAGCAGCCCTGAGGAGGCTAATCAGCCCCAGCATTTT

v_gene: TRBV27
abundance: .
j_gene: TRBJ1-2
d_gene: .
CDR3aa: CASSLSVTGNSYGYTF
CDR3nt: TGTGCCAGCAGTTTATCGGTGACAGGAAACTCCTATGGCTACACCTTC

v_gene: TRBV18
abundance: .
j_gene: TRBJ2-1
d_gene: .
CDR3aa: CASSPPNLNEQFF
CDR3nt: TGTGCCAGCTCACCACCGAACCTCAATGAGCAGTTCTTC

v_gene: TRBV7-9
abundance: .
j_gene: TRBJ1-2
d_gene: .
CDR3aa: CASSPGQRYGYTF
CDR3nt: TGTGCCAGCAGCCCCGGACAGCGGTATGGCTACACCTTC

v_gene: TRBV5-4
abundance: .
j_gene: TRBJ1-2
d_gene: .
CDR3aa: CASSLSRSYGYTF
CDR3nt: TGTGCCAGCAGCTTGTCTAGGTCTTATGGCTACACCTTC

v_gene: TRBV19
abundance: few
j_gene: TRBJ2-3
d_gene: .
CDR3aa: CASSLSRGGAVADTQYF
CDR3nt: TGTGCCAGTAGTCTTTCTCGTGGGGGGGCTGTTGCAGATACGCAGTATTTT

v_gene: TRBV3-1/TRBV3-2
abundance: .
j_gene: TRBJ2-7
d_gene: TRBD2
CDR3aa: CASSPSGTSVYEQYF
CDR3nt: TGTGCCAGCAGTCCATCCGGGACTAGCGTCTACGAGCAGTACTTC

v_gene: TRBV6-5
abundance: .
j_gene: TRBJ1-4
d_gene: .
CDR3aa: CASSGLRNEKLFF
CDR3nt: TGTGCCAGCAGCGGACTGCGTAATGAAAAACTGTTTTTT

v_gene: TRBV28
abundance: .
j_gene: TRBJ1-2
d_gene: TRBD1
CDR3aa: CASSSPGQKHGYTF
CDR3nt: TGTGCCAGCAGTTCCCCGGGACAGAAGCATGGCTACACCTTC

v_gene: TRBV9
abundance: .
j_gene: TRBJ2-5
d_gene: TRBD1
CDR3aa: CASSVEGGWETQYF
CDR3nt: TGTGCCAGCAGCGTAGAAGGGGGCTGGGAGACCCAGTACTTC

v_gene: TRBV5-8
abundance: .
j_gene: TRBJ2-7
d_gene: .
CDR3aa: CASSLFRGAGEQYF
CDR3nt: TGTGCCAGCAGCTTGTTCCGGGGGGCCGGGGAGCAGTACTTC

v_gene: TRBV5-6
abundance: few
j_gene: TRBJ2-2
d_gene: .
CDR3aa: CASSLGAGELFF
CDR3nt: TGTGCCAGCAGCTTGGGGGCCGGGGAGCTGTTTTTT

v_gene: TRBV25-1
abundance: once
j_gene: TRBJ1-4
d_gene: .
CDR3aa: CASSEYQGNGNEKLFF
CDR3nt: TGTGCCAGCAGTGAATATCAGGGAAACGGCAATGAAAAACTGTTTTTT

v_gene: TRBV30
abundance: few
j_gene: TRBJ1-6
d_gene: TRBD1
CDR3aa: CAWSVPMGQDYNSPLHF
CDR3nt: TGTGCCTGGAGTGTACCAATGGGACAGGACTATAATTCACCCCTCCACTTT

v_gene: TRBV11-2
abundance: .
j_gene: TRBJ1-1
d_gene: .
CDR3aa: CASSLNSPTSGAFF
CDR3nt: TGTGCCAGCAGCTTAAACAGCCCTACGAGTGGAGCTTTCTTT

v_gene: TRBV19
abundance: .
j_gene: TRBJ2-1
d_gene: TRBD2
CDR3aa: CASSPEGRGDYNEQFF
CDR3nt: TGTGCCAGTAGTCCAGAGGGGAGGGGTGACTACAATGAGCAGTTCTTC

v_gene: TRBV2
abundance: .
j_gene: TRBJ1-5
d_gene: .
CDR3aa: CASSAEVAGNNQPQHF
CDR3nt: TGTGCCAGCAGTGCTGAGGTGGCAGGGAACAATCAGCCCCAGCATTTT

v_gene: TRBV2
abundance: .
j_gene: TRBJ2-1
d_gene: TRBD2
CDR3aa: CASSEKAGGYNEQFF
CDR3nt: TGTGCCAGCAGTGAGAAAGCGGGAGGTTACAATGAGCAGTTCTTC

v_gene: TRBV7-9
abundance: .
j_gene: TRBJ1-3
d_gene: .
CDR3aa: CASSSEYNTIYF
CDR3nt: TGTGCCAGCAGCTCTGAGTATAACACCATATATTTT

v_gene: TRBV9
abundance: .
j_gene: TRBJ1-3
d_gene: TRBD1
CDR3aa: CASSGQGAGGNTIYF
CDR3nt: TGTGCCAGCAGCGGACAGGGGGCGGGTGGAAACACCATATATTTT

v_gene: TRBV2
abundance: .
j_gene: TRBJ2-7
d_gene: .
CDR3aa: CASSDYSKLTYEQYF
CDR3nt: TGTGCCAGCAGTGACTACAGTAAGCTAACCTACGAGCAGTACTTC

v_gene: TRBV28
abundance: .
j_gene: TRBJ2-7
d_gene: TRBD1
CDR3aa: CASSFPLNVSAGQGAGEQYF
CDR3nt: TGTGCCAGCAGTTTCCCACTCAACGTTTCAGCGGGACAGGGGGCGGGGGAGCAGTACTTC

v_gene: TRBV28
abundance: once
j_gene: TRBJ1-1
d_gene: .
CDR3aa: CASSPLRNSDTEAFF
CDR3nt: TGTGCCAGCAGTCCCCTACGCAATTCAGACACTGAAGCTTTCTTT

v_gene: TRBV5-4
abundance: .
j_gene: TRBJ2-7
d_gene: .
CDR3aa: CASSFGGGPREQYF
CDR3nt: TGTGCCAGCAGCTTTGGGGGGGGGCCTCGAGAGCAGTACTTC

v_gene: TRBV11-2
abundance: .
j_gene: TRBJ1-2
d_gene: TRBD1
CDR3aa: CASSLGQGGYGYTF
CDR3nt: TGTGCCAGCAGCCTTGGACAGGGGGGCTATGGCTACACCTTC

v_gene: TRBV19
abundance: few
j_gene: TRBJ1-4
d_gene: .
CDR3aa: CASSIRSTTNEKLFF
CDR3nt: TGTGCCAGTAGTATTAGGTCGACAACTAATGAAAAACTGTTTTTT

v_gene: TRBV28
abundance: .
j_gene: TRBJ2-3
d_gene: .
CDR3aa: CASSLGTAGTDTQYF
CDR3nt: TGTGCCAGCAGTCTCGGGACGGCCGGCACAGATACGCAGTATTTT

v_gene: TRBV19
abundance: few
j_gene: TRBJ1-1
d_gene: .
CDR3aa: CASSILPGQNTEAFF
CDR3nt: TGTGCCAGTAGTATCCTCCCAGGGCAGAACACTGAAGCTTTCTTT

v_gene: TRBV7-9
abundance: .
j_gene: TRBJ2-3
d_gene: .
CDR3aa: CASRTDADTQYF
CDR3nt: TGTGCCAGCAGGACAGACGCAGATACGCAGTATTTT

v_gene: TRBV29-1
abundance: .
j_gene: TRBJ2-2
d_gene: .
CDR3aa: CSANLVTNTGELFF
CDR3nt: TGCAGCGCTAACCTCGTGACGAACACCGGGGAGCTGTTTTTT

v_gene: TRBV7-9
abundance: .
j_gene: TRBJ2-2
d_gene: TRBD2
CDR3aa: CASSLLSSGISNTGELFF
CDR3nt: TGTGCCAGCAGCTTATTGTCTAGCGGGATTTCGAACACCGGGGAGCTGTTTTTT

v_gene: TRBV18
abundance: once
j_gene: TRBJ2-7
d_gene: .
CDR3aa: CASSHEGYEQYF
CDR3nt: TGTGCCAGCTCCCACGAGGGCTACGAGCAGTACTTC

v_gene: TRBV3-1/TRBV3-2
abundance: .
j_gene: TRBJ2-1
d_gene: .
CDR3aa: CASRKGGPGEQFF
CDR3nt: TGTGCCAGCAGAAAAGGAGGACCGGGTGAGCAGTTCTTC

v_gene: TRBV5-4
abundance: .
j_gene: TRBJ2-5
d_gene: .
CDR3aa: CASSLGETVTHDTQYF
CDR3nt: TGTGCCAGCAGCTTGGGAGAGACAGTAACCCATGATACCCAGTACTTC

v_gene: TRBV28
abundance: .
j_gene: TRBJ2-1
d_gene: TRBD2
CDR3aa: CASSPHTSGSSNEQFF
CDR3nt: TGTGCCAGCAGTCCGCATACTAGCGGGAGTAGCAATGAGCAGTTCTTC